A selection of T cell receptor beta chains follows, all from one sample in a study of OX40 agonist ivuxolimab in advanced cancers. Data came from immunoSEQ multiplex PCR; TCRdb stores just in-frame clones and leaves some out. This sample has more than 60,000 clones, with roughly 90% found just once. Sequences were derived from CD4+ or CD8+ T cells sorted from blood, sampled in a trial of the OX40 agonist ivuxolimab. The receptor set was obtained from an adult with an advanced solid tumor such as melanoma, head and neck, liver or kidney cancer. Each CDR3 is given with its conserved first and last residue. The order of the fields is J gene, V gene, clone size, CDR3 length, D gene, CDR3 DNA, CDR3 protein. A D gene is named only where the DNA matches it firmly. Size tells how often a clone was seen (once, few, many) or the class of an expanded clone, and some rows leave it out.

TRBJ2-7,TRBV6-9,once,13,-,TGTGCCAGCATTTCCCCAGTGGACTACGAGCAGTACTTC,CASISPVDYEQYF
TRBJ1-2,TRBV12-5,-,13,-,TGTGCTAGTGCCCTCGGACAGACCTATGGCTACACCTTC,CASALGQTYGYTF
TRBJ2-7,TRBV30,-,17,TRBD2,TGTGCCTGGAGTGTAAACCCGTCCGCGGGGGTGCCCTACGAGCAGTACTTC,CAWSVNPSAGVPYEQYF
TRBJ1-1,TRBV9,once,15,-,TGTGCCAGCAGCCTTATTGGGGAGTCGAACACTGAAGCTTTCTTT,CASSLIGESNTEAFF
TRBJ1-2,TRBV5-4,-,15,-,TGTGCCAGCAGCCTAAACGGCCGCGTCTACTATGGCTACACCTTC,CASSLNGRVYYGYTF
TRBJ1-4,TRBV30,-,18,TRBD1,TGTGCCTGGAGTCCTCACAGGGGATTGGGGTTTGCCGGTGAAAAACTGTTTTTT,CAWSPHRGLGFAGEKLFF
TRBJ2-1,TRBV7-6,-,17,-,TGTGCCAGCAGCTTAGCGCTATCGGGGAGCTCCTACAATGAGCAGTTCTTC,CASSLALSGSSYNEQFF
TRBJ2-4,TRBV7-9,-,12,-,TGTGCCAGCAGCTCGGGACCGGGCATTCAGTACTTC,CASSSGPGIQYF
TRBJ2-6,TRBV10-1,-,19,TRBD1,TGCGCCAGGACCTCCTATTTCAACAGGGGCGGATCTGGGGCCAACGTCCTGACTTTC,CARTSYFNRGGSGANVLTF
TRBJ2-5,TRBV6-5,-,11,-,TGTGCCAGCAGTTACGGGGAGACCCAGTACTTC,CASSYGETQYF
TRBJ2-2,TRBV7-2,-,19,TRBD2,TGTGCCAGCAGCTTAGCCCCGGGACTAGCGGGGGGGCCGGACGGGGAGCTGTTTTTT,CASSLAPGLAGGPDGELFF
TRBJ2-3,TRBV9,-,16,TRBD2,TGTGCCAGCAGCCCTGGGGGCGGGGGGGCCCCAGATACGCAGTATTTT,CASSPGGGGAPDTQYF
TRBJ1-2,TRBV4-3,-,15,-,TGCGCCAGCAGCCAAGTATTGTCAAGTGGCTATGGCTACACCTTC,CASSQVLSSGYGYTF
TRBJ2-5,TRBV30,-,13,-,TGTGCCTGGAGTGCATGGCGGGATGCGACCCAGTACTTC,CAWSAWRDATQYF
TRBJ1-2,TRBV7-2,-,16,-,TGTGCCAGCAGCTTTTTCCAGACAGCTTCTAACTATGGCTACACCTTC,CASSFFQTASNYGYTF
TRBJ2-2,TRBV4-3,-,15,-,TGCGCCAGCAGCCCGGAGGGGGCCTACACCGGGGAGCTGTTTTTT,CASSPEGAYTGELFF
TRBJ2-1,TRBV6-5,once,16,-,TGTGCCAGCAGTTACGGAGTAGCGGACTCCTACAATGAGCAGTTCTTC,CASSYGVADSYNEQFF
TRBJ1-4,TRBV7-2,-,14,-,TGTGCCAGCAGCTTGCAGGGGCTCGGCGAAAAACTGTTTTTT,CASSLQGLGEKLFF
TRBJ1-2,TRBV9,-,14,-,TGTGCCAGCAGAGCCGGGACAAGAGGCTATGGCTACACCTTC,CASRAGTRGYGYTF
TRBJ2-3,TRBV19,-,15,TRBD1,TGTGCCAGTAGTACCCCGGGACAGATCACAGATACGCAGTATTTT,CASSTPGQITDTQYF
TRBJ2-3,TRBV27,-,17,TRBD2,TGTGCCAGCAGTTTATCGGGGGGGACTAGCGCCACAGATACGCAGTATTTT,CASSLSGGTSATDTQYF
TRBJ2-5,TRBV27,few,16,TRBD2,TGTGCCAGCACTCCGACTAGCGGAGCTGGGCAAGAGACCCAGTACTTC,CASTPTSGAGQETQYF
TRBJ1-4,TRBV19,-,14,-,TGTGCCAGTAATCGGGAGCCGCGGTATGAAAAACTGTTTTTT,CASNREPRYEKLFF
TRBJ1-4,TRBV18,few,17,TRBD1,TGTGCCAGCTCGCGATATACCTCAGGGGGGACTAATGAAAAACTGTTTTTT,CASSRYTSGGTNEKLFF
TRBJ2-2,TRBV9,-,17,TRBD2,TGTGCCAGCAGCGCCCGGGACGGAAGCGGGAAGACCGGGGAGCTGTTTTTT,CASSARDGSGKTGELFF
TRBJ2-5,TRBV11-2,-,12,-,TGTGCCAGCAGTCGGCCCCAAGAGACCCAGTACTTC,CASSRPQETQYF
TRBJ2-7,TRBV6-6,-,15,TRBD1,TGTGCCAGCAGTTCTCCCGGGACAGGGGGTTACGAGCAGTACTTC,CASSSPGTGGYEQYF
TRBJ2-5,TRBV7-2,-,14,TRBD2,TGTGCCATTGGTGGCGGGAGGGTAGGAGAGACCCAGTACTTC,CAIGGGRVGETQYF
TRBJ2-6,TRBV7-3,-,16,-,TGTGCCAGCAGCCCGCAGCCACTCTCTGGGGCCAACGTCCTGACTTTC,CASSPQPLSGANVLTF
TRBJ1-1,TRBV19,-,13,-,TGTGCCAGTAGTGACCTGGGAAACACTGAAGCTTTCTTT,CASSDLGNTEAFF
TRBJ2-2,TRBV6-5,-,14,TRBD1,TGTGCCAGCAGCTATGACAGGGAGATCGGGGAGCTGTTTTTT,CASSYDREIGELFF
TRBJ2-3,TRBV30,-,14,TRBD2,TGTGCCTCGCAACAGGGCGGGGGGGGAGATACGCAGTATTTT,CASQQGGGGDTQYF
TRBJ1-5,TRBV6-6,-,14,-,TGTGCCAGCAGTTCTAGGAACGCAAATCAGCCCCAGCATTTT,CASSSRNANQPQHF